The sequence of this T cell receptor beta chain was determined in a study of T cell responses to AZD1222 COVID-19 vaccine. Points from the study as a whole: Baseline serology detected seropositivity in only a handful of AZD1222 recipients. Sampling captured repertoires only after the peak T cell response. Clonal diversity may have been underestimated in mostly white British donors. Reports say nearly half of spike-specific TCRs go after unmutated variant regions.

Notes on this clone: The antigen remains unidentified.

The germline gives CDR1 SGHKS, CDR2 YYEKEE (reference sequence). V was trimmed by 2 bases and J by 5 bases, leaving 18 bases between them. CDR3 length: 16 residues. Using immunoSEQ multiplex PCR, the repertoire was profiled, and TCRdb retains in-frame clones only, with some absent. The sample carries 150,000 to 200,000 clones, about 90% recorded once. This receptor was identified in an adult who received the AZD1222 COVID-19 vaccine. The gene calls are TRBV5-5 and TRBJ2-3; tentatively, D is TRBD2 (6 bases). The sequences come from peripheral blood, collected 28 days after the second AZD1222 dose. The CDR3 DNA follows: TGTGCCAGCAGCTTTTTCCCAGCGGGTGGTGGAGATACGCAGTATTTT. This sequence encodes CASSFFPAGGGDTQYF.